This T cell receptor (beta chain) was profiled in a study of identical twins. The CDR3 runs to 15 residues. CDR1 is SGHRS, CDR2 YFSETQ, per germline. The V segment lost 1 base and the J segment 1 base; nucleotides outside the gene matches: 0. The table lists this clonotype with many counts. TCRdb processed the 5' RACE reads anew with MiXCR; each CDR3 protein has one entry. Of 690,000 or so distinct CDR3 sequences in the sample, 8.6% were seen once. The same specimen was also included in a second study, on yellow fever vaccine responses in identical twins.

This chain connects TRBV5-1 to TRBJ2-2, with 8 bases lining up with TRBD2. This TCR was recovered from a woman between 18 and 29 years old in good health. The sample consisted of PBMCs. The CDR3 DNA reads TGCGCCAGCAGCTTGACTAGCGGGAACACCGGGGAGCTGTTTTTT. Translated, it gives CASSLTSGNTGELFF.